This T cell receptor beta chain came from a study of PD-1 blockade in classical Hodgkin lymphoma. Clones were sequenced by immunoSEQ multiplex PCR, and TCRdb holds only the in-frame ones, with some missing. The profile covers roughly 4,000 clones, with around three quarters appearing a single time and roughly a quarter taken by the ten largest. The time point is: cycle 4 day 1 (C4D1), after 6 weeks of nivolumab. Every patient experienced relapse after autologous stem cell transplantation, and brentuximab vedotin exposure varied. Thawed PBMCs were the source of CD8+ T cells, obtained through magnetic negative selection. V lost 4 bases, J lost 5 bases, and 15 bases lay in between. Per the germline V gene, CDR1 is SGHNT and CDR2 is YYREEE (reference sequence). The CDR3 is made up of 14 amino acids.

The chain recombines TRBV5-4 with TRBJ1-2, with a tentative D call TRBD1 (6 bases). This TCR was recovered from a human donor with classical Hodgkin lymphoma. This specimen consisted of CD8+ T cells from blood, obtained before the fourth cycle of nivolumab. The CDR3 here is CASSGRTDYYGYTF. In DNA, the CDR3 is TGTGCCAGCAGCGGGCGGACAGACTATTATGGCTACACCTTC.